The 10 T cell receptor beta chains reported below all come from one sample, sequenced in a study of cytomegalovirus exposure and HLA in healthy donors. The PCR used 60 Vbeta and 13 Jbeta primers. Method: immunoSEQ multiplex PCR; TCRdb's copy keeps in-frame clones and lacks some. The data show 120,000 or so clones, 77% seen once. Sequencing was carried out using PBMCs. These receptors were collected from a human donor in good health.

The rearrangement joins TRBV6-1 to TRBJ1-1; 7 nucleotides line up with TRBD1. The CDR3 covers 14 residues. After removal of 11 bases from V and 4 bases from J, the junction contained 13 bases not matched to a gene. CDR1 and CDR2 from the germline V gene are MNHNS and SASEGT. The CDR3 region is CAATPPRGTTEAFF. The DNA of the CDR3 is TGTGCCGCAACCCCCCCCAGGGGGACCACTGAAGCTTTCTTT.

The V and J genes are TRBV5-1 and TRBJ2-5; 7 bases align to TRBD2. Germline V gene data show CDR1 as SGHRS and CDR2 as YFSETQ. J was trimmed by 5 bases and V by 0 bases; bases with no gene match: 4. The CDR3 is made up of 14 amino acids. CDR3 DNA sequence: TGCGCCAGCAGCTTGGGCGGGAGTTGGGAGACCCAGTACTTC. Protein sequence: CASSLGGSWETQYF. Based on the CDR3 plus reference TRBV5-1 and TRBJ2-5, the full variable domain is KAGVTQTPRYLIKTRGQQVTLSCSPISGHRSVSWYQQTPGQGLQFLFEYFSETQRNKGNFPGRFSGRQFSNSRSEMNVSTLELGDSALYLCASSLGGSWETQYFGPGTRLLVL.

This sequence joins TRBV18 and TRBJ1-1; TRBD1 matches 9 bases. Per germline, CDR1 KGHSH and CDR2 LQKENI. The CDR3 totals 15 residues. J was trimmed by 0 bases and V by 5 bases; bases with no gene match: 4. CDR3 DNA: TGTGCCAGCTCAGAGAACAGGGGGCTGAACACTGAAGCTTTCTTT. This sequence encodes CASSENRGLNTEAFF.

The gene calls are TRBV6-5 and TRBJ2-7; maybe TRBD1 (6 bases). The germline CDR1 and CDR2 sequences are MNHEY and SVGAGI. The V end lost 2 bases, the J end lost 4 bases, and 15 bases lay between the germline ends. The length of the CDR3 is 15 residues. CDR3 region: CASSYDAGTNYEQYF. In DNA, the CDR3 is TGTGCCAGCAGTTACGACGCCGGGACAAATTACGAGCAGTACTTC.

This rearrangement joins TRBV6-5 to TRBJ2-3, with D perhaps matching TRBD2 (5 bases). This CDR3 spans 15 amino acids. Germline values: CDR1 MNHEY, CDR2 SVGAGI. V was cut by 2 bases and J by 0 bases, with 9 bases left in between. CDR3 loop: CASSYIGLSTDTQYF. The CDR3, as DNA: TGTGCCAGCAGTTACATTGGACTTAGCACAGATACGCAGTATTTT.

This clone was seen only a few times. The CDR3 here is CASRSAGVVNNEQFF. The CDR3 nucleotides are TGTGCCAGCAGATCAGCGGGAGTGGTAAACAATGAGCAGTTCTTC. The chain joins TRBV27 to TRBJ2-1; 8 nucleotides match TRBD2. The CDR3 consists of 15 residues. After removal of 6 bases from V and 5 bases from J, the junction contained 9 bases not matched to a gene. CDR1 is MNHEY, CDR2 SMNVEV, per germline (reference sequence).

This rearrangement joins TRBV19 to TRBJ1-4; D uncertain. Trimming took off 3 bases at V and 0 bases at J, with 8 bases between the two ends. Per the germline V gene, CDR1 is LNHDA and CDR2 is SQIVND (reference sequence). CDR3 length equals 15 residues. CDR3 in DNA: TGTGCCAGTAGTATTTGGCTTGCAACTAATGAAAAACTGTTTTTT. It specifies CASSIWLATNEKLFF.

This chain links TRBV5-1 with TRBJ2-3; the match to TRBD2 covers 13 bases. With V trimmed by 5 bases and J by 6 bases, 6 bases remained unmatched. CDR1 is SGHRS and CDR2 is YFSETQ in the germline V gene. This CDR3 comprises 15 residues. The CDR3 bases are TGCGCCAGCAGGCCCGGACTAGCGGGAGAGGATACGCAGTATTTT. It translates to CASRPGLAGEDTQYF. The full variable domain, completed using reference TRBV5-1 and TRBJ2-3, is KAGVTQTPRYLIKTRGQQVTLSCSPISGHRSVSWYQQTPGQGLQFLFEYFSETQRNKGNFPGRFSGRQFSNSRSEMNVSTLELGDSALYLCASRPGLAGEDTQYFGPGTRLTVL.

The chain has TRBV7-9 and TRBJ2-5; 16 bases fit TRBD2. Trimming removed 7 bases from V and 2 bases from J; junction bases left unmatched: 10. This CDR3 contains 18 residues. Germline lookup yields CDR1 SEHNR and CDR2 FQNEAQ (reference sequence). The CDR3 sequence is CASTPGLAGGGLQETQYF. DNA of the CDR3: TGTGCCAGCACACCGGGACTAGCGGGAGGGGGCCTTCAAGAGACCCAGTACTTC. Full variable domain (remainder filled in from reference TRBV7-9 and TRBJ2-5): DTGVSQNPRHKITKRGQNVTFRCDPISEHNRLYWYRQTLGQGPEFLTYFQNEAQLEKSRLLSDRFSAERPKGSFSTLEIQRTEQGDSAMYLCASTPGLAGGGLQETQYFGPGTRLLVL.

In regard to this clone: This same CDR3 is encoded by further DNA sequences in the sample. The rearrangement joins TRBV5-1 to TRBJ1-2; maybe TRBD1 (5 bases). V gave up 0 bases and J gave up 3 bases, with 6 bases separating them. Germline V gene sequence: CDR1 SGHRS, CDR2 YFSETQ. The CDR3 has 13 residues. CDR3 residues: CASSLEGDYGYTF. CDR3 coding DNA: TGCGCCAGCAGCTTGGAAGGGGACTATGGCTACACCTTC.